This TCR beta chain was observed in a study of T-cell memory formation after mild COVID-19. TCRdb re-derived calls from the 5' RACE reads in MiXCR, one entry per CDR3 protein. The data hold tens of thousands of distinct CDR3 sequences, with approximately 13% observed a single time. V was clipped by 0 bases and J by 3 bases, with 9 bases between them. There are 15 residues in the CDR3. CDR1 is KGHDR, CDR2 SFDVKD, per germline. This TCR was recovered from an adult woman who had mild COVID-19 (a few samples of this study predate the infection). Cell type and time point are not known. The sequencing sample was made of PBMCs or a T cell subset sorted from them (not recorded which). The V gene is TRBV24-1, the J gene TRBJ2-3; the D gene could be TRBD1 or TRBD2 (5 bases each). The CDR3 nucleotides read TGTGCCACCAGTGATTTGCAGGGACCGACAGATACGCAGTATTTT. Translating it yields CATSDLQGPTDTQYF.